This TCR beta chain appears in the sequencing data of a study of OX40 agonist ivuxolimab in advanced cancers. The study, taken as a whole, reports: CD4+ and CD8+ blood T cells expanded clonally by week 6 at 0.1 to 3.0 mg/kg.

TCRdb's copy holds only in-frame clones and misses some; the assay was immunoSEQ multiplex PCR. Of 65,000 to 95,000 clones in the sample, more than 75% are singletons; the top ten hold approximately 6.2%. This CDR3 is 12 amino acids long. CDR1 is SGHAT, CDR2 FQNNGV, per germline. Notes on this clone: No antigen is known for it. Its ends do not fully match the called genes, so a read error is possible.

The gene calls are TRBV11-2 and TRBJ2-3; D gene unclear. The sequencing here drew on CD4+ or CD8+ T cells sorted from blood, taken in a trial of the OX40 agonist ivuxolimab. The receptor comes from an adult with an advanced solid tumor such as melanoma, head and neck, liver or kidney cancer. CDR3 residues: CAGSTSQDTQYF. The CDR3 DNA follows: TGTGCCGGCAGCACATCTCAAGATACGCAGTATTTT.